The following is a TCR beta chain sequence with its context. The target antigen is unknown. The record originates from a study of cytomegalovirus exposure and HLA in healthy donors. General study results and limits: High sensitivity and specificity were reportedly achieved when the classifier diagnosed cytomegalovirus status. Upon later analysis, HLA-associated TCR beta chains proved more clonally expanded than other, equally common chains.

13 Jbeta primers and 60 Vbeta primers were used for the PCR. Data came from immunoSEQ multiplex PCR; TCRdb stores just in-frame clones and leaves some out. The sample has 110,000 to 150,000 clones, 79% seen once. Input material: PBMCs. This clonotype was obtained from a young man in good health and CMV-seronegative.

This chain's CDR3 is CASSPSTIEAFF. CDR3 sequence (DNA): TGTGCCAGCAGCCCAAGCACCATAGAAGCTTTCTTT. The V call is TRBV11-2, the J call TRBJ1-1; D is uncertain. The CDR3 consists of 12 residues. Germline loops: CDR1 SGHAT, CDR2 FQNNGV. The V end was cut by 5 bases, the J end by 8 bases, with 12 bases between. Drawing the rest from reference TRBV11-2 and TRBJ1-1, the complete variable domain is EAGVAQSPRYKIIEKRQSVAFWCNPISGHATLYWYQQILGQGPKLLIQFQNNGVVDDSQLPKDRFSAERLKGVDSTLKIQPAKLEDSAVYLCASSPSTIEAFFGQGTRLTVV.